This is a list of T cell receptor beta chains from one sample in a study of a mutant IDH1 vaccine in newly diagnosed glioma. The method was immunoSEQ multiplex PCR; TCRdb's version includes in-frame clones alone and lacks a portion of them. There are 20,000 to 25,000 clones in the sample; approximately 85% occur only once, and about 5.4% lies in the top ten. Material: PBMCs, obtained from a glioma patient treated with radiotherapy, temozolomide or both. The receptors shown here come from a man aged 40-49 years with glioma. CDR3s include the opening cysteine and the closing phenylalanine or tryptophan. Clone size is not always given. Where it is, it says once, few, many or a class for expanded clones.

TRBV27,TRBJ2-2,NA,CASSLSGNTGELFF
TRBV10-3,TRBJ1-1,NA,CAISFNSGTTEAFF
TRBV25-1,TRBJ2-1,NA,CASSPSNGLSYNEQFF
TRBV7-2,TRBJ2-5,NA,CASSWDSEETQYF
TRBV5-8,TRBJ2-6,once,CASSLVGTGANVLTF
TRBV6-1,TRBJ1-6,NA,CASSELGGSDSPLHF
TRBV11-2,TRBJ1-2,NA,CASSLVKYGYTF
TRBV25-1,TRBJ1-3,NA,CASSEGGAGNTIYF
TRBV18,TRBJ1-5,NA,CASSPGQAVGNQPQHF
TRBV9,TRBJ1-2,few,CASSPDRVGYGYTF
TRBV6-1,TRBJ2-4,NA,CASWGTGAKNIQYF
TRBV27,TRBJ1-5,NA,CASSPLGGGGYSNQPQHF
TRBV10-1,TRBJ1-6,NA,CASSEDLTGESPLHF
TRBV7-9,TRBJ1-2,few,CASSSDRAMDGYTF
TRBV6-5,TRBJ1-5,NA,CASSYSSGQPQHF
TRBV6-4,TRBJ2-2,NA,CASSGSGTENTGELFF
TRBV29-1,TRBJ2-3,NA,CSVGGLADTQYF
TRBV5-1,TRBJ1-1,NA,CASSFDSYYMNTEAFF
TRBV10-1,TRBJ1-1,NA,CASSNTFRGTEAFF
TRBV7-9,TRBJ2-7,NA,CASSLRDQSYEQYF
TRBV7-3,TRBJ1-1,few,CASSSWAVGGAEAFF
TRBV18,TRBJ1-1,NA,CASSPRTNTEAFF
TRBV5-1,TRBJ1-5,NA,CASSPTGGNQPQHF
TRBV30,TRBJ2-2,NA,CAWSVLGPGNTGELFF
TRBV6-5,TRBJ2-7,NA,CASSDGPVQYF
TRBV19,TRBJ2-2,NA,CASKMTGQNTGELFF
TRBV2,TRBJ1-5,NA,CASSELQGTYQPQHF
TRBV18,TRBJ1-5,NA,CASSEYSNQPQHF
TRBV5-6,TRBJ1-1,few,CASSPTYDPNTEAFF
TRBV18,TRBJ1-5,NA,CASSPRDRGGNQPQHF
TRBV6-1,TRBJ1-1,NA,CASMWADTEAFF
TRBV2,TRBJ1-1,NA,CARRRGDLNTEAFF
TRBV11-3,TRBJ1-1,NA,CASSLDSTQRAFF
TRBV5-1,TRBJ1-2,NA,CASSLDPGPGGYTF
TRBV5-8,TRBJ2-2,NA,CASSPRQGATTGELFF
TRBV27,TRBJ2-7,NA,CASSLRLAYEQYF
TRBV4-2,TRBJ2-5,NA,CASSQEVGVRGEETQYF
TRBV5-1,TRBJ2-2,NA,CASSLVGTDTGELFF
TRBV4-3,TRBJ2-2,NA,CASSQGIGNTGELFF
TRBV14,TRBJ2-1,NA,CASSLGSTSGIHNEQFF
TRBV5-6,TRBJ2-1,NA,CASSLGFSGRGGDEQFF
TRBV29-1,TRBJ2-3,NA,CSVVLGGYTDTQYF
TRBV7-2,TRBJ1-5,NA,CASSSEGQVYQPQHF
TRBV5-5,TRBJ1-1,NA,CASSLRTGGATEAFF
TRBV6-1,TRBJ1-5,NA,CASSGQYNQPQHF
TRBV5-4,TRBJ2-1,NA,CASRPRDSLSQFF
TRBV9,TRBJ1-1,NA,CASSVDQNTEAFF
TRBV4-2,TRBJ2-2,once,CASSQVKGPRAGELFF
TRBV29-1,TRBJ2-5,NA,CSVEDPGHHQETQYF
TRBV4-3,TRBJ1-2,NA,CASSQDMRAVGYGYTF